This T cell receptor (beta chain) was obtained from a study of blood T cells in healthy people across ages. Study background: Per two T cells, about one barcoded beta molecule was captured through template switching.

Individuals who donated were healthy Caucasians from Russia aged about 6 to 100. Germline V gene data show CDR1 as SGHTA and CDR2 as FQGNSA. This CDR3 is built from 14 residues. After removal of 5 bases from V and 4 bases from J, the junction contained 5 bases not matched to a gene. For the second PCR, which ran for about 6 to 12 cycles, a sample-barcoded 5' primer and a J-beta primer mix were used. TCRdb processed the 5' RACE reads anew with MiXCR; each CDR3 protein has one entry. The repertoire has 650,000 to 700,000 distinct CDR3 sequences, roughly 32% of them found once; the top ten carry about 16%. Ten or more counts support this clonotype.

The chain uses TRBV7-2 and TRBJ2-3; 8 nucleotides agree with TRBD1. The specimen sequenced was blood. The receptor was derived from a woman older than 75 in good health. In nucleotides, the CDR3 is TGTGCCAGCAGCCCAGGGGGCTTTGCAGATACGCAGTATTTT. It yields the protein CASSPGGFADTQYF. The full variable domain, rest sourced from reference TRBV7-2 and TRBJ2-3, is GAGVSQSPSNKVTEKGKDVELRCDPISGHTALYWYRQSLGQGLEFLIYFQGNSAPDKSGLPSDRFSAERTGGSVSTLTIQRTQQEDSAVYLCASSPGGFADTQYFGPGTRLTVL.